This T cell receptor (beta chain) stems from a study of Graves' ophthalmopathy and Graves' hyperthyroidism. This clonotype occurred many times. RNA transcripts provided the template for amplifying TCR beta CDR3 regions. Following a first-round RT-PCR that used HTBI primers, a second-round multiplex PCR was carried out. TCRdb itself ran the multiplex PCR reads through MiXCR, one entry per CDR3 protein. Counted here are 150,000 to 200,000 distinct CDR3 sequences, roughly two fifths occurring once; the ten biggest clones make up 8% to 9%. CDR3 size: 13 residues. V was pared by 0 bases and J by 9 bases, with 12 bases between. The germline CDR1 and CDR2 sequences are MNHEY and SVGAGI.

Material for sequencing was peripheral blood. The origin of this receptor is a man aged 25-40 years with Graves' ophthalmopathy. The V and J genes are TRBV6-5 and TRBJ2-7, with D uncertain. The CDR3 nucleotides read TGTGCCAGCAGTTACTCAGAAAGGTCTGTGCAGTACTTC. As protein: CASSYSERSVQYF.